Given below is one TCR beta chain in context. V lost 3 bases and J 0 bases, leaving 8 bases between the germline ends. The germline gives CDR1 MNHEY, CDR2 SMNVEV (reference sequence). This CDR3 contains 14 residues. The data were produced by immunoSEQ multiplex PCR, yet TCRdb's version contains in-frame clones alone and is incomplete. The table lists roughly 83,000 clones, roughly 86% of them singletons, with 8% in the top ten. The data are from a study of blood T cell repertoires in COVID-19. The TCR originated in a man aged 50 to 59 with active COVID-19. Specimen: peripheral blood. This chain uses TRBV27 with TRBJ1-2; D not resolved. The chain's CDR3 is CASSFAGANYGYTF. CDR3 DNA: TGTGCCAGCAGTTTCGCAGGCGCTAACTATGGCTACACCTTC.